Included here is one T cell receptor beta chain sequence, with context. Its antigen is unknown. The sample belongs to a study of T cell responses to AZD1222 COVID-19 vaccine. Study-wide context: Pooling was applied to second doses at about 4 or about 12 weeks.

Broader study findings: CD4 TCRs associated with vaccination spanned spike, dominating at 160-218 and 743-854. There were mostly white British donors and more females than males, and clonal diversity was possibly underestimated.

Measured with immunoSEQ multiplex PCR; TCRdb has only the in-frame clones, and not every one. Of over 90,000 clones listed, over 80% are singletons. The receptor's source is an adult in good health. Sequences were derived from peripheral blood, sampled on day 0 of AZD1222 vaccination.

CDR3: CASSVGTGGDEKLFF. The CDR3, as DNA: TGTGCCAGCAGTGTAGGGACAGGGGGCGATGAAAAACTGTTTTTT. V and J are TRBV2 and TRBJ1-4, with 12 bases identical to TRBD1. The germline CDR1 and CDR2 sequences are SNHLY and FYNNEI. The CDR3 extends over 15 amino acids. The V segment lost 4 bases and the J segment 6 bases; nucleotides outside the gene matches: 3. Together with reference TRBV2 and TRBJ1-4, the CDR3 gives the full variable domain: EPEVTQTPSHQVTQMGQEVILRCVPISNHLYFYWYRQILGQKVEFLVSFYNNEISEKSEIFDDQFSVERPDGSNFTLKIRSTKLEDSAMYFCASSVGTGGDEKLFFGSGTQLSVL.